This TCR beta chain is from a study of OX40 agonist ivuxolimab in advanced cancers. Profiled with immunoSEQ multiplex PCR; TCRdb holds only in-frame clones, not every one. The table has 40,000 to 45,000 clones, over 80% seen once. This clone was counted a few times. This sequence originates from an adult with an advanced solid tumor such as melanoma, head and neck, liver or kidney cancer. The source was CD4+ or CD8+ T cells sorted from blood, collected in a trial of the OX40 agonist ivuxolimab.

CDR3 DNA: TGTGCCGCGATAGGGACTAGCGGCGGGGGGGAGCAGTTCTTC. It yields the protein CAAIGTSGGGEQFF. The chain is built from TRBV10-3 and TRBJ2-1, with 11 bases identical to TRBD2. This CDR3 comprises 14 residues. The junction had 13 bases not matched to a gene; V was cut back by 11 bases and J by 10 bases. From germline, CDR1 is ENHRY and CDR2 SYGVKD.